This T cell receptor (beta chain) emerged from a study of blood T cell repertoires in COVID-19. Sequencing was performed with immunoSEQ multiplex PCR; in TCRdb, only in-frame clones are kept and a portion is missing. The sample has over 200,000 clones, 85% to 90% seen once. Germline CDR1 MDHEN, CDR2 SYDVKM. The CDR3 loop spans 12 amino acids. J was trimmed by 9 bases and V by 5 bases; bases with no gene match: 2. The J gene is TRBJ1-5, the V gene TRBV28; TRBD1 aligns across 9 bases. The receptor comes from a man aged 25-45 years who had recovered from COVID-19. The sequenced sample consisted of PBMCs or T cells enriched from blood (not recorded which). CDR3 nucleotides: TGTGCCAGCAGTACAGGGGGCTGGCCCCAGCATTTT. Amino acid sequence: CASSTGGWPQHF.